Each of the 24 T cell receptor beta chains below was sequenced from the same sample in a study of CD4+ T cells in melanoma. The data were produced by immunoSEQ multiplex PCR, yet TCRdb's version contains in-frame clones alone and is incomplete. The sample records about 10,000 clones, around 65% being singletons. Sample: cells from a culture (not recorded whether cultured in vitro). Every receptor here comes from a human donor with melanoma.

The rearrangement joins TRBV12-5 to TRBJ1-1, with TRBD1 as a possible D gene (5 bases). Germline V CDR1 and CDR2: LGHNT, FRNRAP. This CDR3 is 14 amino acids long. Trimming cost V 5 bases and J 2 bases, with 12 bases left between them. CDR3 residues: CASGRGDLNTEAFF. DNA of the CDR3: TGTGCTAGTGGTCGAGGGGATTTAAACACTGAAGCTTTCTTT.

The chain couples TRBV6-6 to TRBJ1-6, with D hard to call. V was shortened by 10 bases and J by 7 bases, with 17 bases between the two germline ends. Per the germline V gene, CDR1 is MNHNY and CDR2 is SVGAGI (reference sequence). CDR3 length: 14 amino acids. The CDR3 bases are TGTGCCACTGGATTTTCGGGCCGCAATTCACCCCTCCACTTT. It translates to CATGFSGRNSPLHF.

The rearrangement joins TRBV12-5 to TRBJ2-5; maybe TRBD1 (6 bases). Looked up from germline, CDR1 is LGHNT and CDR2 is FRNRAP. V was trimmed by 1 base and J by 4 bases, leaving 7 bases between them. This CDR3 has 13 amino acids. The CDR3 DNA follows: TGTGCTAGTGGTTTGGCACAGGGAGAGACCCAGTACTTC. Protein sequence: CASGLAQGETQYF.

This rearrangement joins TRBV5-6 to TRBJ1-2; D is undetermined. Germline CDR1 is SGHDT and CDR2 is YYEEEE. This CDR3 comprises 15 residues. Trimming pared 1 base from V and 2 bases from J, leaving 12 bases between. CDR3 nucleotides: TGTGCCAGCAGCTTGAGTGGGCGGTTAAACTATGGCTACACCTTC. This sequence encodes CASSLSGRLNYGYTF.

The chain is built from TRBV9 and TRBJ1-4, with a possible D match to TRBD1 (6 bases). This CDR3 spans 15 amino acids. V was pared by 4 bases and J by 7 bases, with 17 bases between. Germline assignment: CDR1 SGDLS and CDR2 YYNGEE. The CDR3 region has the DNA TGTGCCAGCAGCCCCTACAGGGTTCGAGGTGAAAAACTGTTTTTT. It codes for CASSPYRVRGEKLFF.

The V and J genes are TRBV7-3 and TRBJ2-1; the D is unclear. Deletions cut 5 bases from V and 8 bases from J, with 19 bases between. The CDR3 sequence is 15 residues long. The germline V gene encodes CDR1 SGHTA and CDR2 FQGTGA. The CDR3 DNA sequence: TGTGCCAGCAGCCCCTACTACGCCCGGTGGGATGAGCAGTTCTTC. It translates to CASSPYYARWDEQFF.

This clone was seen a single time. The V call is TRBV5-4, the J call TRBJ2-7; 7 bases are a match to TRBD2. The CDR3 totals 16 residues. The J segment lost 3 bases and the V segment lost 2 bases, leaving 11 bases of the junction unmatched. Germline CDR1 is SGHNT and CDR2 is YYREEE (reference sequence). The CDR3 spells CASSLKVAGAYYEQYF. The CDR3 nucleotides read TGTGCCAGCAGCTTAAAAGTAGCGGGTGCCTACTACGAGCAGTACTTC.

The rearrangement uses TRBV5-1 and TRBJ2-1; possible D gene TRBD2, 7 bases. The CDR3 totals 17 residues. The V and J ends lost 7 bases and 6 bases respectively, with 26 bases between them. Germline CDR1 SGHRS, CDR2 YFSETQ. CDR3 DNA: TGCGCCAGCTCCTACGGGGGGCCAAATACGGGGCTCAATGAGCAGTTCTTC. Its protein product is CASSYGGPNTGLNEQFF.

The chain couples TRBV30 to TRBJ2-6; 11 nucleotides line up with TRBD2. Germline trimming cut 4 bases from V and 4 bases from J; bases unmatched to any gene: 12. Germline-derived CDR1 and CDR2 are GTSNPN and SVGIG (reference sequence). CDR3 length equals 18 residues. The CDR3 is CAWNGWRTSGSGANVLTF. The CDR3 nucleotides read TGTGCCTGGAATGGATGGAGGACTAGCGGGTCCGGGGCCAACGTCCTGACTTTC.

J is TRBJ1-2 and V is TRBV2; D uncertain. This CDR3 has 15 residues. Germline assignment: CDR1 SNHLY and CDR2 FYNNEI. With 5 bases removed from V and 2 bases from J, the gap between germline ends came to 15 bases. For the CDR3, the DNA is TGTGCCAGCAGTAGTTTGGGTGTAGGGAACTATGGCTACACCTTC. It yields the protein CASSSLGVGNYGYTF.

The chain joins TRBV6-6 to TRBJ2-5; 7 bases align to TRBD2. V was pared by 4 bases and J by 1 base, with 3 bases of the junction left unmatched. The CDR3 is 14 amino acids. Germline V lookup: CDR1 MNHNY, CDR2 SVGAGI (reference sequence). CDR3 loop: CASSFGGVQETQYF. CDR3 sequence (DNA): TGTGCCAGCAGTTTTGGGGGGGTCCAAGAGACCCAGTACTTC.

This clone showed up just once. Here the CDR3 DNA reads TGTGCCAGCAGCGTAGACCAGGGGGGAAACACCATATATTTT. It translates to CASSVDQGGNTIYF. The genes are TRBV9 and TRBJ1-3; perhaps TRBD1 as D (6 bases). The V and J ends lost 0 bases and 4 bases respectively, with 8 bases between them. CDR3 length: 14 amino acids. Per the germline V gene, CDR1 is SGDLS and CDR2 is YYNGEE.

The rearrangement links TRBV6-1 to TRBJ2-7; D is perhaps TRBD1 (6 bases). Germline lookup yields CDR1 MNHNS and CDR2 SASEGT. The V and J ends lost 6 bases and 2 bases respectively, with 14 bases between them. The CDR3 runs 14 residues. The CDR3 DNA is TGTGCCAGCAGATCGGACAGAGCCCCCTACGAGCAGTACTTC. This sequence encodes CASRSDRAPYEQYF.

This chain joins TRBV2 and TRBJ2-2; D might be TRBD1 (6 bases). V dropped 8 bases and J dropped 9 bases, with 13 bases sitting between them. Germline V gene data show CDR1 as SNHLY and CDR2 as FYNNEI. The CDR3 contains 12 residues. For the CDR3, the DNA is TGTGCCAGCCAGGGGCAAAACCGGGAGCTGTTTTTT. This gives the protein CASQGQNRELFF.

This chain joins TRBV29-1 and TRBJ1-3, with D tentatively TRBD1 (6 bases). This CDR3 comprises 13 residues. V gave up 7 bases and J gave up 3 bases, with 13 bases separating them. Germline loops: CDR1 SQVTM, CDR2 ANQGSEA. Here the CDR3 reads CSAGGQIGNTIYF. CDR3 nucleotides: TGCAGCGCCGGAGGACAGATTGGAAACACCATATATTTT.

This clone appeared once. The chain is built from TRBV5-1 and TRBJ2-5; either TRBD1 or TRBD2 may fit D (7 bases each). The length of the CDR3 is 17 residues. Trimming left V 0 bases short and J 3 bases short, with 18 bases between. Germline V lookup: CDR1 SGHRS, CDR2 YFSETQ. The CDR3 DNA reads TGCGCCAGCAGCTTGGGGGCAGGGGGGGGGCCTGAAGAGACCCAGTACTTC. Amino acids: CASSLGAGGGPEETQYF.

The rearrangement joins TRBV30 to TRBJ1-5; D not certain. The CDR3 has 13 amino acids. Germline V gene data show CDR1 as GTSNPN and CDR2 as SVGIG (reference sequence). Trimming removed 2 bases at V and 2 bases at J, with 7 bases between. The CDR3 DNA reads as TGTGCCTGGAGTTATGCCGGCAATCAGCCCCAGCATTTT. It is translated as CAWSYAGNQPQHF.

This chain connects TRBV5-4 to TRBJ2-3, with 7 bases matching TRBD1. V trimming: 7 bases; J trimming: 7 bases; junction bases outside the gene matches: 9. The CDR3 has 13 residues. CDR1 is SGHNT and CDR2 is YYREEE in the germline V gene (reference sequence). The CDR3 sequence is CASVRQGSNTQYF. CDR3 in DNA: TGTGCCAGCGTAAGACAGGGTTCAAATACGCAGTATTTT. Full variable domain (missing parts from reference TRBV5-4 and TRBJ2-3): ETGVTQSPTHLIKTRGQQVTLRCSSQSGHNTVSWYQQALGQGPQFIFQYYREEENGRGNFPPRFSGLQFPNYSSELNVNALELDDSALYLCASVRQGSNTQYFGPGTRLTVL.

The chain couples TRBV9 to TRBJ1-4, with 7 bases identical to TRBD1. The germline V gene has CDR1 SGDLS and CDR2 YYNGEE. This CDR3 is 15 amino acids long. V lost 3 bases and J lost 7; bases outside the gene matches: 9. For the CDR3, the DNA is TGTGCCAGCAGCGGGAAAGACAGGGTTGGTGAAAAACTGTTTTTT. Protein: CASSGKDRVGEKLFF.

The chain is built from TRBV6-1 and TRBJ2-1; D perhaps matches TRBD2 (5 bases). With 8 bases removed from V and 0 bases from J, the gap between germline ends came to 11 bases. Germline CDR1 is MNHNS and CDR2 is SASEGT. CDR3 size: 14 residues. The CDR3 nucleotides read TGTGCCAGCCATAGGGAGATCTCCTACAATGAGCAGTTCTTC. Its protein product is CASHREISYNEQFF.

The V gene is TRBV2, the J gene TRBJ1-2; D gene unclear. The CDR3 spans 17 residues. Trimming removed 4 bases from V and 2 bases from J, with 20 bases in between. Germline CDR1 is SNHLY and CDR2 is FYNNEI. For the CDR3, the DNA is TGTGCCAGCAGTGCCCCCCGAGGTACTGCCCTCAACTATGGCTACACCTTC. It translates to CASSAPRGTALNYGYTF.

Here the CDR3 DNA reads TGTGCCAGCAGCTCAGGGCAGAGAGCAGATACGCAGTATTTT. Protein product: CASSSGQRADTQYF. J is TRBJ2-3 and V is TRBV7-8; tentatively, D is TRBD1 (5 bases). The V end lost 4 bases, the J end lost 4 bases, and 12 bases lay between the germline ends. Germline V gives CDR1 SGHVS, CDR2 FQNEAQ. The CDR3 has 14 residues.

The chain couples TRBV6-1 to TRBJ2-7; the D call may be TRBD1 or TRBD2 (5 bases each). This CDR3 has 13 residues. Germline V gene lookup returns CDR1 MNHNS and CDR2 SASEGT. The V end was cut by 9 bases, the J end by 4 bases, with 16 bases between. Here the CDR3 DNA reads TGTGCCAGAACGAGGGGTCTAGATTACGAGCAGTACTTC. Translated: CARTRGLDYEQYF.

The genes are TRBV5-1 and TRBJ2-1, with TRBD2 identical over 15 bases. V was pared by 3 bases and J by 2 bases, with 9 bases of the junction left unmatched. Germline V gives CDR1 SGHRS, CDR2 YFSETQ. There are 19 residues in the CDR3. The CDR3: CASSSGLAGGGRAYNEQFF. In DNA, the CDR3 is TGCGCCAGCAGCTCCGGACTAGCGGGGGGGGGCAGGGCCTACAATGAGCAGTTCTTC.